The 26 T cell receptor beta chains below come from one sample, sequenced in a study of regulatory T cells in long-lasting Graves disease listed by TCRdb under 2021. Per the publication, the time point label means: persistent/refractory GD, antithyroid drugs over 5 years with positive TRAb. RNA was extracted from PBMCs in TRIzol for both TCR sequencing and RNA sequencing. Libraries came from multiplex PCR. The run used an Illumina HiSeq 4000. CDR3 regions were amplified by Arm-PCR with iRepertoire HTBI primers to construct TCR beta libraries. In TCRdb, the public reads were trimmed at Q25 with fastp and aligned with MiXCR, with productive beta chains retained. For every CDR3 protein sequence, its rows merge into one entry that carries the most common genes and DNA. The sample records about 310,000 distinct CDR3 sequences, around 23% of which are singletons. The biggest ten clones account for around 50% of the sample.

Sequenced here: peripheral blood mononuclear cells (PBMCs), sampled when the disease was refractory, from a patient treated with antithyroid drugs. All receptors derive from a female donor with Graves disease.

This clonotype has only a few counts. The chain combines TRBV4-2 with TRBJ1-4, with TRBD1 matching over 9 bases. The CDR3 totals 15 residues. The ends lost 2 bases at V and 6 bases at J; junction bases unmatched: 4. Per the germline V gene, CDR1 is LGHNA and CDR2 is YNFKEQ. The CDR3: CASSQSGTGHEKLFF. The CDR3 DNA reads TGTGCCAGCAGCCAATCGGGGACAGGGCATGAAAAACTGTTTTTT.

This clonotype showed up many times. The V gene is TRBV20-1, the J gene TRBJ1-2; 7 nucleotides agree with TRBD1. CDR1 is DFQATT and CDR2 is SNEGSKA in the germline V gene (reference sequence). This CDR3 has 13 residues. V lost 5 bases to trimming and J lost 3 bases; unmatched junction nucleotides: 6. This CDR3 is CSALGGGDYGYTF. CDR3 in DNA: TGCAGTGCTTTAGGAGGGGGCGACTATGGCTACACCTTC.

This clonotype has ten or more counts. This chain connects TRBV20-1 to TRBJ2-7; 7 positions agree with TRBD2. Germline-derived CDR1 and CDR2 are DFQATT and SNEGSKA (reference sequence). Trimming cost V 4 bases and J 0 bases; bases outside gene matches: 6. The CDR3 totals 14 residues. The CDR3 nucleotides read TGCAGTGCTACTCGACTAGCAGGCTCCTACGAGCAGTACTTC. Its translation is CSATRLAGSYEQYF.

V usage is TRBV6-1 and J usage is TRBJ2-2, with D maybe TRBD2 (6 bases). This CDR3 comprises 13 residues. Trimming took 5 bases from V and 6 from J, leaving 10 bases between them. CDR1 and CDR2 (germline): MNHNS, SASEGT. In DNA form, the CDR3 reads TGTGCCAGCAGTAAAGGGGAGGCCGGGGAGCTGTTTTTT. This sequence encodes CASSKGEAGELFF.

V usage is TRBV28 and J usage is TRBJ1-5; D uncertain. CDR1 MDHEN and CDR2 SYDVKM come from the germline V gene. Trimming shortened V by 3 bases and J by 3 bases, and 6 bases separated the two germline ends. This CDR3 contains 13 residues. This chain's CDR3 is CASSFEDNQPQHF. The CDR3 DNA is TGTGCCAGCAGTTTCGAGGACAATCAGCCCCAGCATTTT. The full variable domain, with the rest looked up from reference TRBV28 and TRBJ1-5, is DVKVTQSSRYLVKRTGEKVFLECVQDMDHENMFWYRQDPGLGLRLIYFSYDVKMKEKGDIPEGYSVSREKKERFSLILESASTNQTSMYLCASSFEDNQPQHFGDGTRLSIL.

Worth noting for this clonotype: A read error may produce the germline difference seen at one junction end. J is TRBJ2-7 and V is TRBV6-2 or TRBV6-3, with D possibly being TRBD1 or TRBD2 (5 bases each). The CDR3 is 14 residues long. Germline V gene data show CDR1 as MNHEY and CDR2 as SVGEGT. The CDR3 loop reads CASTYTGTVYEQYF. In nucleotides, the CDR3 is TGTGCCAGCACTTACACCGGGACGGTCTACGAGCAGTACTTC.

This clonotype was detected only a few times. The V and J genes are TRBV7-9 and TRBJ2-7; 7 nucleotides align to TRBD2. The CDR3 has 17 residues. The V and J ends lost 4 bases and 1 base, in that order; junction bases with no gene match: 13. CDR1 is SEHNR, CDR2 FQNEAQ, per germline (reference sequence). CDR3 amino acids: CASSSPNQRDRSYEQYF. DNA for the CDR3: TGTGCCAGCAGCTCCCCCAATCAGCGGGATCGGTCCTACGAGCAGTACTTC.

This CDR3 is CASSSARGLFSYEQYF. The CDR3 nucleotides read TGTGCCAGCAGCTCCGCACGGGGACTATTCTCCTACGAGCAGTACTTC. The rearrangement uses TRBV5-6 and TRBJ2-7; 7 bases are a match to TRBD2. Germline V lookup: CDR1 SGHDT, CDR2 YYEEEE. V was pared by 3 bases and J by 0 bases, with 9 bases of the junction left unmatched. The CDR3 is 16 amino acids.

The chain links TRBV7-9 to TRBJ2-7; 7 positions match TRBD2. V lost 8 bases and J lost 0; bases outside the gene matches: 1. The CDR3 has 12 residues. Germline V lookup: CDR1 SEHNR, CDR2 FQNEAQ (reference sequence). CDR3 in amino acids: CASAGVSYEQYF. As DNA, the CDR3 is TGTGCCAGCGCGGGGGTCTCCTACGAGCAGTACTTC.

The chain employs TRBV7-2 and TRBJ2-6, with D perhaps TRBD1 (5 bases). The V gene lost 1 base and the J gene lost 4 bases, with 11 bases spanning the gap. Germline CDR1 is SGHTA and CDR2 is FQGNSA. CDR3 length: 16 residues. The CDR3 loop reads CASSLVSGMGANVLTF. For the CDR3, the DNA is TGTGCCAGCAGCTTAGTATCAGGGATGGGGGCCAACGTCCTGACTTTC.

This clonotype was counted only a few times. This chain joins TRBV30 and TRBJ1-5, with D hard to call. Germline assignment: CDR1 GTSNPN and CDR2 SVGIG (reference sequence). Trimming removed 1 base from V and 6 bases from J, with 7 bases in between. This CDR3 is built from 12 residues. This CDR3 is CAWSEGGQPQHF. The CDR3 coding sequence is TGTGCCTGGAGTGAGGGAGGTCAGCCCCAGCATTTT.

The rearrangement uses TRBV6-5 and TRBJ2-7, with unresolved D. CDR1 and CDR2 (germline): MNHEY, SVGAGI. The ends were cut back, 0 bases at V and 3 bases at J, with 9 bases in the middle. The CDR3 spans 14 residues. CDR3 sequence (DNA): TGTGCCAGCAGTTACTCGTACGGAGACTACGAGCAGTACTTC. This gives the protein CASSYSYGDYEQYF.

Ten or more counts support this clonotype. V usage is TRBV20-1 and J usage is TRBJ1-6; D is ambiguous. The CDR3 covers 14 residues. V was shortened by 3 bases and J by 7 bases, with 13 bases between the two germline ends. CDR1 is DFQATT, CDR2 SNEGSKA, per germline (reference sequence). CDR3 sequence (DNA): TGCAGTGCTAGTGAGTCGGCGGTGAATTCACCCCTCCACTTT. It codes for CSASESAVNSPLHF.

This clonotype was detected a few times. This chain uses TRBV25-1 with TRBJ2-5; TRBD2 might be the D (6 bases). The CDR3 extends over 14 amino acids. Germline V CDR1 and CDR2: MGHDK, SYGVNS. The V end lost 3 bases, the J end lost 5 bases, and 13 bases lay between the germline ends. CDR3 in amino acids: CASSEGRGRETQYF. For the CDR3, the DNA is TGTGCCAGCAGTGAGGGGCGTGGGAGGGAGACCCAGTACTTC. Full variable domain (missing parts from reference TRBV25-1 and TRBJ2-5): EADIYQTPRYLVIGTGKKITLECSQTMGHDKMYWYQQDPGMELHLIHYSYGVNSTEKGDLSSESTVSRIRTEHFPLTLESARPSHTSQYLCASSEGRGRETQYFGPGTRLLVL.

In this sample, this clonotype turned up many times. The chain links TRBV6-5 to TRBJ1-2; 7 bases fit TRBD1. The junction had 6 bases not matched to a gene; V was cut back by 4 bases and J by 10 bases. The germline gives CDR1 MNHEY, CDR2 SVGAGI. The CDR3 consists of 12 residues. The CDR3 coding sequence is TGTGCCAGCAGTTCCCCGGGACAGCTCTACACCTTC. It is translated as CASSSPGQLYTF.

The table lists this clonotype with a few counts. V and J are TRBV6-2 or TRBV6-3 and TRBJ2-5, with 8 bases that match TRBD2. The CDR3 consists of 14 residues. The germline V gene encodes CDR1 MNHEY and CDR2 SVGEGT. V trimming: 6 bases; J trimming: 3 bases; junction bases outside the gene matches: 6. CDR3 loop: CASRKHGGEETQYF. The CDR3 DNA reads as TGTGCCAGCAGGAAACACGGGGGGGAAGAGACCCAGTACTTC.

A few counts support this clonotype. The J gene is TRBJ2-1, the V gene TRBV11-2; tentative D call: TRBD2 (5 bases). The germline V gene encodes CDR1 SGHAT and CDR2 FQNNGV. Trimming left V 10 bases short and J 7 bases short, with 32 bases between. The length of the CDR3 is 18 residues. This CDR3 is CATTIGRLLAEPGNEQFF. Here the CDR3 DNA reads TGTGCCACCACGATAGGCCGACTATTGGCGGAGCCGGGGAATGAGCAGTTCTTC.

This clonotype was observed many times. The chain combines TRBV6-1 with TRBJ1-1, with 8 bases identical to TRBD1. Germline CDR1 MNHNS, CDR2 SASEGT. The CDR3 extends over 15 amino acids. V lost 5 bases and J lost 7; bases outside the gene matches: 12. CDR3 DNA sequence: TGTGCCAGCAGTCCACAAGGGCAGGGGGCAGGTGAAGCTTTCTTT. Its translation: CASSPQGQGAGEAFF.

Ten or more counts support this clonotype. This chain links TRBV6-1 with TRBJ2-7; D might be TRBD1 (5 bases). V was trimmed by 6 bases and J by 2 bases, leaving 14 bases between them. Germline V CDR1 and CDR2: MNHNS, SASEGT. This CDR3 has 14 amino acids. CDR3 nucleotides: TGTGCCAGCAGGCTGACAGCAAACACCTACGAGCAGTACTTC. Protein: CASRLTANTYEQYF.

The chain is built from TRBV5-1 and TRBJ2-6; 10 bases align to TRBD1. CDR1 is SGHRS, CDR2 YFSETQ, per germline. This CDR3 spans 17 amino acids. Losses at the gene ends were 4 bases for V and 4 bases for J; bases not matched to a gene: 8. CDR3 coding DNA: TGCGCCAGCAGCCCGGGACAGGGGACATGGGGGGCCAACGTCCTGACTTTC. Residues: CASSPGQGTWGANVLTF.

This clonotype was found many times. The chain joins TRBV6-4 to TRBJ2-2, with 10 nucleotides matching TRBD2. The length of the CDR3 is 17 residues. Germline trimming cut 10 bases from V and 0 bases from J; bases unmatched to any gene: 11. In germline, CDR1 is MRHNA, CDR2 SNTAGT. CDR3 sequence (DNA): TGTGCCACCAAACCCCTCGGGACTAGCGCGAACACCGGGGAGCTGTTTTTT. It is translated as CATKPLGTSANTGELFF.

In its sample, this clonotype was seen many times. This chain connects TRBV12-3 or TRBV12-4 to TRBJ1-1, with D unclear. V lost 5 bases and J lost 4, with 8 bases in between. The CDR3 runs 12 residues. The CDR3: CASSPRSTEAFF. CDR3 in DNA: TGTGCCAGCAGTCCCCGGTCCACTGAAGCTTTCTTT.

This clonotype was observed many times. The chain employs TRBV7-2 and TRBJ1-4, with 8 bases aligning to TRBD1. This CDR3 has 16 amino acids. Germline trimming cut 0 bases from V and 8 bases from J; bases unmatched to any gene: 8. Looked up from germline, CDR1 is SGHTA and CDR2 is FQGNSA. The CDR3 sequence is CASSLASGQGGEKLFF. The CDR3 bases are TGTGCCAGCAGCTTAGCCTCAGGACAGGGCGGAGAAAAACTGTTTTTT.

V and J are TRBV20-1 and TRBJ2-1, with 9 bases that match TRBD2. In germline, CDR1 is DFQATT, CDR2 SNEGSKA (reference sequence). The CDR3 is 13 amino acids. Trimming removed 5 bases from V and 8 bases from J; junction bases left unmatched: 7. The CDR3, as DNA: TGCAGTGCTCGGCTAGCGGGACGGGATGAGCAGTTCTTC. It encodes CSARLAGRDEQFF.

A few counts support this clonotype. The chain joins TRBV6-9 to TRBJ1-2; D perhaps matches TRBD1 (5 bases). Germline V gives CDR1 MNHGY, CDR2 SVAAGI. V was cut by 3 bases and J by 2 bases, with 7 bases left in between. The CDR3 runs 13 residues. The CDR3: CASSYRENYGYTF. The DNA for the CDR3 is TGTGCCAGCAGTTACAGGGAGAACTATGGCTACACCTTC.

This clonotype was counted at least ten times. V is TRBV20-1 and J is TRBJ1-2; tentative D call: TRBD1 (5 bases). This CDR3 comprises 14 residues. Between the trimmed V and J ends, which lost 4 bases and 3 bases, there was a span of 15 bases. The germline gives CDR1 DFQATT, CDR2 SNEGSKA (reference sequence). The CDR3 loop is CSATGWGGDYGYTF. CDR3 nucleotide sequence: TGCAGTGCTACCGGCTGGGGGGGGGACTATGGCTACACCTTC.